This T cell receptor beta chain emerged from a study of cytomegalovirus exposure and HLA in healthy donors. Findings of the study overall: A later analysis reportedly found that, within productive TCRs, an Asian-associated ancestry cluster had fewer N-insertions than the mean observed across the roughly 630 donors. Being productive about 87% or about 30% of the time was typical of most TCR beta V segments in an earlier analysis.

CDR1 is LNHDA and CDR2 is SQIVND in the germline V gene (reference sequence). Trimming took off 3 bases at V and 2 bases at J, with 14 bases between the two ends. The CDR3 is 16 amino acids. The PCR was carried out with 60 Vbeta primers and 13 Jbeta primers. This table comes from immunoSEQ multiplex PCR, and its TCRdb copy is limited to in-frame clones, with some not included. The sample gives around 150,000 clones, over 65% of which show up once; 4% to 5% is in the top ten. A remark on this clone: What it recognizes is unknown.

The origin of this receptor is a young man in good health and CMV-seropositive. The sequenced sample was PBMCs. The V gene is TRBV19, the J gene TRBJ1-5; D uncertain. As DNA, the CDR3 is TGTGCCAGTAGTATGAGGGCGGGGAAGGGCAATCAGCCCCAGCATTTT. This encodes CASSMRAGKGNQPQHF.